This entry lists 14 T cell receptor beta chains sequenced from one sample in a study of T cells in Graves' hyperthyroidism and ophthalmopathy. Amplified TCR beta CDR3 regions came from RNA transcripts. With the HTBI primer set, the TCR CDR3 went through a first round of RT-PCR. TCRdb ran MiXCR on the multiplex PCR reads and lists one entry per CDR3 protein. This sample has about 24,000 distinct CDR3 sequences; about 53% occur once, and the top ten carry less than 30%. Sequencing was carried out using blood. These receptors all stem from a woman aged 40 to 49 with Graves' hyperthyroidism that later progressed to Graves' ophthalmopathy.

This clonotype has more than one count but fewer than ten. The chain couples TRBV25-1 to TRBJ2-7; 11 positions agree with TRBD2. This CDR3 has 17 residues. CDR1 MGHDK and CDR2 SYGVNS come from the germline V gene. The J segment lost 1 base and the V segment lost 2 bases, leaving 7 bases of the junction unmatched. The CDR3 is CASSETASGRQSYEQYF. CDR3 sequence (DNA): TGTGCCAGCAGTGAAACGGCTAGCGGGAGGCAGTCCTACGAGCAGTACTTC.

The V and J genes are TRBV6-6 and TRBJ2-6; D remains ambiguous. V gave up 0 bases and J gave up 14 bases, with 20 bases separating them. CDR1 and CDR2 from the germline V gene are MNHNY and SVGAGI (reference sequence). CDR3 length equals 16 residues. CDR3 nucleotide sequence: TGTGCCAGCAGTTACTCCACAGCGCTACAAGACCATCTCCTGACTTTC. Its translation: CASSYSTALQDHLLTF.

This clonotype was detected only a few times. This chain joins TRBV25-1 and TRBJ2-1; D is uncertain. V lost 8 bases to trimming and J lost 8 bases, with 10 bases between them. This CDR3 contains 11 residues. From germline, CDR1 is MGHDK and CDR2 SYGVNS. The CDR3: CASSLGDEQFF. The CDR3, as DNA: TGTGCCAGCTCTCTTGGGGATGAGCAGTTCTTC.

This clonotype was seen more than once but under ten times. The V and J genes are TRBV15 and TRBJ2-5; a weak D match, TRBD1 (7 bases). Germline assignment: CDR1 LNHNV and CDR2 YYDKDF (reference sequence). The CDR3 runs 15 residues. V lost 1 base and J 3 bases, leaving 12 bases between the germline ends. The CDR3 spells CATSRGGRGEETQYF. DNA for the CDR3: TGTGCCACCAGCAGAGGAGGCAGGGGGGAAGAGACCCAGTACTTC.

DNA of the CDR3: TGTGCCAGCAGCTTCGGACAGGGTGGTGTGTCAGGGGAGCTGTTTTTT. Translating gives CASSFGQGGVSGELFF. V and J are TRBV11-2 and TRBJ2-2; 8 bases fit TRBD1. CDR1 and CDR2 from the germline V gene are SGHAT and FQNNGV. V lost 3 bases, J lost 8 bases, and 11 bases stayed unmatched. The CDR3 is 16 amino acids.

There are a few counts of this clonotype. This CDR3 reads CASRGLAGGVELFF. In DNA, the CDR3 is TGTGCCAGCAGAGGACTAGCGGGAGGCGTGGAGCTGTTTTTT. The rearrangement uses TRBV27 and TRBJ2-2, with 14 bases aligning to TRBD2. The CDR3 is 14 amino acids. Germline V gene lookup returns CDR1 MNHEY and CDR2 SMNVEV (reference sequence). After removal of 6 bases from V and 10 bases from J, the junction contained 4 bases not matched to a gene.

V usage is TRBV2 and J usage is TRBJ1-6; 8 nucleotides align to TRBD1. Germline CDR1 reads SNHLY; CDR2 reads FYNNEI. The length of the CDR3 is 14 residues. V lost 5 bases and J lost 9; bases outside the gene matches: 6. This CDR3 is CASSPDRVSSPLHF. CDR3 DNA sequence: TGTGCCAGCAGTCCGGACAGGGTATCTTCACCCCTCCACTTT.

For this clonotype: This may be a read error: a much more frequent sequence differs by one nucleotide. The rearrangement uses TRBV28 and TRBJ2-7, with a possible D match to TRBD2 (5 bases). Germline V gene lookup returns CDR1 MDHEN and CDR2 SYDVKM. The CDR3 has 12 residues. V was trimmed by 10 bases and J by 2 bases, leaving 12 bases between them. The CDR3: CATDDGAYEQYF. The CDR3, as DNA: TGTGCCACCGATGACGGGGCCTACGAGCAGTACTTC. The full variable domain, completed using reference TRBV28 and TRBJ2-7, is DVKVTQSSRYLVKRTGEKVFLECVQDMDHENMFWYRQDPGLGLRLIYFSYDVKMKEKGDIPEGYSVSREKKERFSLILESASTNQTSMYLCATDDGAYEQYFGPGTRLTVT.

The V and J genes are TRBV10-3 and TRBJ2-1; D could derive from TRBD1 or TRBD2 (6 bases each). The length of the CDR3 is 16 residues. V shed 3 bases and J shed 0 bases, with 12 bases lying between them. The germline gives CDR1 ENHRY, CDR2 SYGVKD. Written as DNA, the CDR3 is TGTGCCATCAGTGAAACAAGGGGGGCCTCCTACAATGAGCAGTTCTTC. Protein product: CAISETRGASYNEQFF.

V and J are TRBV6-4 and TRBJ2-2; possibly TRBD1 or TRBD2 for D (5 bases each). The germline V and J ends were trimmed by 3 bases and 4 bases, with 9 bases remaining between them. CDR3 size: 14 residues. Germline loops: CDR1 MRHNA, CDR2 SNTAGT. Written as DNA, the CDR3 is TGTGCCAGCAGTGATCGGGACCCCACCGGGGAGCTGTTTTTT. Translation gives CASSDRDPTGELFF.

This clonotype turned up a few times. This chain links TRBV15 with TRBJ1-5, with TRBD1 identical over 12 bases. There are 19 residues in the CDR3. Trimming removed 0 bases from V and 2 bases from J; junction bases left unmatched: 8. The V gene's germline CDR1 is LNHNV and CDR2 YYDKDF (reference sequence). CDR3 protein: CATSRDRDRGRFGNQPQHF. In DNA, the CDR3 is TGTGCCACCAGCAGAGATCGGGACAGGGGGCGTTTTGGCAATCAGCCCCAGCATTTT.

A note on this clonotype: It is unclear where the CDR3 begins or ends on the DNA, so no DNA is shown, and the CDR3 is as TCRdb lists it. The V call is TRBV7-9, the J call TRBJ1-3; TRBD1, as called in the table, went unchecked against the DNA. The CDR3 length is 18 residues, termini included. Per germline, CDR1 SEHNR and CDR2 FQNEAQ (reference sequence). This CDR3 is CASSLGASVLRARDTIYF.

In its sample, this clonotype was seen many times. The chain recombines TRBV6-5 with TRBJ2-2; TRBD1 might be the D (6 bases). In germline, CDR1 is MNHEY, CDR2 SVGAGI. This CDR3 has 16 amino acids. The germline V and J ends were trimmed by 5 bases and 1 base, with 14 bases remaining between them. The CDR3, as DNA: TGTGCCAGCAGTCTCGAAACAGGGTTGAACACCGGGGAGCTGTTTTTT. Translating gives CASSLETGLNTGELFF.

This clonotype was counted ten times or more. This rearrangement joins TRBV12-3 or TRBV12-4 to TRBJ1-1, with 7 bases fitting TRBD1. V shed 5 bases, J shed 5 bases, and the junction held 8 bases outside the gene matches. This CDR3 region has 14 residues. The CDR3 coding sequence is TGTGCCAGCAGTCCCCGGGACAGAACTACTGAAGCTTTCTTT. Translated: CASSPRDRTTEAFF.